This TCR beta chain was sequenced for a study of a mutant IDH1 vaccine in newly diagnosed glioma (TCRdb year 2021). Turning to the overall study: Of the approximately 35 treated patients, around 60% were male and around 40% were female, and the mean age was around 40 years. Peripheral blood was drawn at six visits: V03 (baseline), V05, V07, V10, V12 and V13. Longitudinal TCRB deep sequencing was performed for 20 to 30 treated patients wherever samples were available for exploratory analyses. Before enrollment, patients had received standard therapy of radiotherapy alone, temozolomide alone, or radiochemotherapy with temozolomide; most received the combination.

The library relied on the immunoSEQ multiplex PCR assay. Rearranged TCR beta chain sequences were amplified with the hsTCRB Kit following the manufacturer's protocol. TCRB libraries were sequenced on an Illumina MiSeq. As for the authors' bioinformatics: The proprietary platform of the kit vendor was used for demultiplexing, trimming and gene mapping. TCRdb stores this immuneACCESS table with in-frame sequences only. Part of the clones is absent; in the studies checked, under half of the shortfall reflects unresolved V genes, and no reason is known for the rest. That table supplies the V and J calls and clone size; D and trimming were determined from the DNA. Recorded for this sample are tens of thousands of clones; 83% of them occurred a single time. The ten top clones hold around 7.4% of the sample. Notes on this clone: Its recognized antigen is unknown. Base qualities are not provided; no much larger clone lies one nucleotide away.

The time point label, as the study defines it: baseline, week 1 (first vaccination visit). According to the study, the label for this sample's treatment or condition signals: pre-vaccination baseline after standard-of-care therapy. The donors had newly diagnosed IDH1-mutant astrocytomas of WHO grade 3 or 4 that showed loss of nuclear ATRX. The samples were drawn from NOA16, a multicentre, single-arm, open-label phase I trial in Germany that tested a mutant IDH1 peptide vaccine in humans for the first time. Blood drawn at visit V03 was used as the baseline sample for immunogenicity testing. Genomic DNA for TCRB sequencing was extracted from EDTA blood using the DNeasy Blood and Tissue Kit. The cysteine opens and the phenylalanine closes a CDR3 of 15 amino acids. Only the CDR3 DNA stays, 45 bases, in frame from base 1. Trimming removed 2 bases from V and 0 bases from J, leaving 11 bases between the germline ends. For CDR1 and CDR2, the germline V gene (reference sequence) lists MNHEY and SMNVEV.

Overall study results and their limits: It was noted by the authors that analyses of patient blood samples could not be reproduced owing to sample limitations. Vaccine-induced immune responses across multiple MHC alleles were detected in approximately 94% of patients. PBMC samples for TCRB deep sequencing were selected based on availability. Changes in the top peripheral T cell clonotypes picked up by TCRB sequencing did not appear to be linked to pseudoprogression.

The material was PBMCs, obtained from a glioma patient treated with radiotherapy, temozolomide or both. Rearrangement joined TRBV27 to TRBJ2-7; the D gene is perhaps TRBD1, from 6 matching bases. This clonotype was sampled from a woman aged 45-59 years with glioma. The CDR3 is CASSLQGISSYEQYF. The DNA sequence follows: TGTGCCAGCAGTTTACAGGGGATTAGCTCCTACGAGCAGTACTTC.